This TCR beta chain is drawn from a study of cytomegalovirus exposure and HLA in healthy donors. PCR used 60 Vbeta primers and 13 Jbeta primers. Repertoires were generated with immunoSEQ multiplex PCR, while TCRdb's copy carries only in-frame clones and drops some. The sample table includes under 200,000 clones. The CDR3 covers 12 residues. V was trimmed by 4 bases and J by 2 bases, leaving 5 bases between them. Per the germline V gene, CDR1 is SGHNT and CDR2 is YENEEA. This sequence originates from a man aged 25 to 45 in good health and CMV-seronegative. V and J are TRBV11-3 and TRBJ1-2, with no clear D. Sequenced material: PBMCs. This chain's CDR3 is CASSSSNYGYTF. The CDR3 coding sequence is TGTGCCAGCAGCTCGTCGAACTATGGCTACACCTTC.